Below, 12 T cell receptor beta chains from the same sample are listed, as sequenced in a study of T cells expressing NK-cell markers (dated by TCRdb to about 2020). The library was prepared using 5' RACE. Sequencer: Illumina HiSeq 2000. The reads were reprocessed in TCRdb, with one entry per CDR3 protein sequence and no accompanying DNA. The sample table on file contains approximately 110,000 distinct CDR3 sequences. Under 20% of the sample goes to the ten largest clones. Source material: blood T cells: a sorted CD56 or NKG2C T cell subset, CD4+ or CD8+ T cells, or bulk PBMC T cells (not recorded which). These receptors came from a woman aged 18-70 years in good health.

V is TRBV4-1 and J is TRBJ2-7; TCRdb outputs TRBD2, but without DNA this stays unchecked. Germline loops: CDR1 MGHRA, CDR2 YSYEKL. This CDR3 has 15 residues. CDR3 residues: CASSQGTSGIYEQYF.

The chain is built from TRBV5-5 and TRBJ2-3; the D call from TCRdb, TRBD2, cannot be confirmed without DNA. This CDR3 has 17 residues. Germline V CDR1 and CDR2: SGHKS, YYEKEE (reference sequence). The CDR3: CASSLEGSGRVVDTQYF.

The chain employs TRBV20-1 and TRBJ1-2; with no DNA, the TCRdb D assignment of TRBD1 cannot be verified. Germline lookup yields CDR1 DFQATT and CDR2 SNEGSKA (reference sequence). CDR3 length equals 16 residues. CDR3: CSARDLWAEPNYGYTF.

The chain carries TRBV5-1 and TRBJ1-2; the TRBD1 assignment by TCRdb is unverifiable without DNA. CDR1 and CDR2 from the germline V gene are SGHRS and YFSETQ. This CDR3 is 16 amino acids long. The CDR3 loop is CASSDTGTGSKDGYTF.

This CDR3 is CASSQTSGQGYTEAFF. The chain recombines TRBV4-3 with TRBJ1-1; TCRdb calls TRBD1, which cannot be checked without DNA. Germline values: CDR1 LGHNA, CDR2 YSLEER. CDR3 size: 16 residues.

CDR3 protein: CASSVGLAGLIYNEQFF. V usage is TRBV5-6 and J usage is TRBJ2-1; with no DNA, the TCRdb D assignment of TRBD2 cannot be verified. CDR1 is SGHDT, CDR2 YYEEEE, per germline. The CDR3 is 17 residues long.

This chain joins TRBV10-2 and TRBJ2-5; TCRdb's assignment of TRBD2 cannot be checked, as there is no DNA. CDR3 size: 14 residues. In germline, CDR1 is WSHSY, CDR2 SAAADI. The CDR3 here is CASSPGLARETQYF.

The chain has TRBV29-1 and TRBJ1-4; lacking DNA, the TRBD1 call made by TCRdb goes unchecked. CDR3 size: 13 residues. Germline V gene sequence: CDR1 SQVTM, CDR2 ANQGSEA. This chain's CDR3 is CSVAGPTNEKLFF.

The rearrangement links TRBV4-3 to TRBJ2-1; there is no DNA to check the TCRdb D call of TRBD2. This CDR3 region has 15 residues. Germline V gene sequence: CDR1 LGHNA, CDR2 YSLEER. The CDR3 loop reads CASSQEASGSVEQFF.

The chain carries TRBV2 and TRBJ2-1. The CDR3 is 18 residues long. Germline loops: CDR1 SNHLY, CDR2 FYNNEI. The CDR3 sequence is CASSAQGSFFSSYNEQFF. Drawing the rest from reference TRBV2 and TRBJ2-1, the complete variable domain is EPEVTQTPSHQVTQMGQEVILRCVPISNHLYFYWYRQILGQKVEFLVSFYNNEISEKSEIFDDQFSVERPDGSNFTLKIRSTKLEDSAMYFCASSAQGSFFSSYNEQFFGPGTRLTVL.

V and J are TRBV12-3 or TRBV12-4 and TRBJ1-5; no DNA is available, so the TRBD1 call from TCRdb remains unchecked. This CDR3 spans 14 amino acids. The CDR3 sequence: CASRQGNSNQPQHF.

The chain employs TRBV5-4 and TRBJ2-1; TCRdb returns TRBD2, unconfirmable since there is no DNA. The CDR3 extends over 15 amino acids. In germline, CDR1 is SGHNT, CDR2 YYREEE (reference sequence). This chain's CDR3 is CASSLWTSGRDEQFF.